A single sample gave rise to the 27 T cell receptor beta chains below, sequenced in a study of early T cells in non-severe SARS-CoV-2 infection. MiXCR, applied by TCRdb to the 5' RACE reads, yields one record per CDR3 protein. The data hold tens of thousands of distinct CDR3 sequences, with 4.7% observed a single time. The sequenced material came from whole blood. Receptor source: an adult who was a healthcare worker with PCR-confirmed SARS-CoV-2 infection or an uninfected control (not recorded which).

This clonotype showed up many times. This chain joins TRBV5-1 and TRBJ2-3; D remains ambiguous. With 1 base removed from V and 1 base from J, the gap between germline ends came to 10 bases. CDR1 is SGHRS, CDR2 YFSETQ, per germline. The CDR3 covers 15 residues. This chain's CDR3 is CASSLIPGRTDTQYF. In nucleotides, the CDR3 is TGCGCCAGCAGCTTGATCCCGGGCCGCACAGATACGCAGTATTTT.

This clonotype is classed as medium-sized. This chain joins TRBV29-1 and TRBJ2-1; the match to TRBD2 covers 15 bases. This CDR3 has 17 amino acids. The V and J ends lost 7 bases and 5 bases, in that order; junction bases with no gene match: 12. The germline V gene has CDR1 SQVTM and CDR2 ANQGSEA. Here the CDR3 DNA reads TGCAGCGGCTCCGGGACTAGCGGGAGGTGGGGGGACAATGAGCAGTTCTTC. It is translated as CSGSGTSGRWGDNEQFF.

To note about this clonotype: A much more abundant neighbour one base away suggests this may be a read error. The rearrangement joins TRBV5-6 to TRBJ2-3, with 7 positions matching TRBD1. CDR1 SGHDT and CDR2 YYEEEE come from the germline V gene. The CDR3 sequence is 15 residues long. Here the CDR3 reads CVSSSPWTGEDTQYF. In DNA, the CDR3 is TGTGTCAGCAGCTCCCCCTGGACAGGTGAAGATACGCAGTATTTT.

This chain joins TRBV12-3 or TRBV12-4 and TRBJ1-1, with 11 bases fitting TRBD1. The CDR3 has 12 residues. V lost 3 bases and J lost 10; bases outside the gene matches: 1. This CDR3 reads CASSFGTGGAFF. CDR3 in DNA: TGTGCCAGCAGTTTTGGGACAGGGGGAGCTTTCTTT.

This clonotype was counted between two and nine times. This sequence joins TRBV28 and TRBJ2-3; 11 nucleotides agree with TRBD1. The germline CDR1 and CDR2 sequences are MDHEN and SYDVKM. The CDR3 covers 16 residues. V lost 5 bases, J lost 0 bases, and 4 bases stayed unmatched. CDR3 sequence: CASSIGTGGSTDTQYF. CDR3 bases: TGTGCCAGCAGTATCGGGACAGGGGGAAGCACAGATACGCAGTATTTT.

The sample holds a few counts of this clonotype. V is TRBV6-8 and J is TRBJ2-1, with a weak D call TRBD2 (7 bases). Germline assignment: CDR1 MNHGY and CDR2 SAAAGT. Between the trimmed V and J ends, which lost 8 bases and 3 bases, there was a span of 17 bases. This CDR3 is 15 amino acids long. The CDR3 sequence is CASSDGGAGYNEQFF. CDR3 coding DNA: TGTGCCAGCTCAGATGGGGGGGCCGGCTACAATGAGCAGTTCTTC.

This clonotype was recorded many times. The chain has TRBV4-1 and TRBJ2-1, with TRBD2 as a possible D gene (5 bases). Trimming shortened V by 3 bases and J by 0 bases, and 12 bases separated the two germline ends. The CDR3 runs to 16 residues. Germline lookup yields CDR1 MGHRA and CDR2 YSYEKL. CDR3 in amino acids: CASSHGGGSSYNEQFF. The CDR3 bases are TGCGCCAGCAGCCACGGCGGAGGAAGCTCCTACAATGAGCAGTTCTTC.

This clonotype was seen repeatedly, ten times or more. The chain uses TRBV7-9 and TRBJ1-4; D might be TRBD1 (5 bases). The germline V gene encodes CDR1 SEHNR and CDR2 FQNEAQ (reference sequence). The CDR3 extends over 17 amino acids. The V gene lost 0 bases and the J gene lost 1 base, with 12 bases spanning the gap. The CDR3 DNA reads as TGTGCCAGCAGCTTAGCCGTGGGACTGATAACTAATGAAAAACTGTTTTTT. Protein: CASSLAVGLITNEKLFF.

This clonotype was detected only a few times. The chain links TRBV19 to TRBJ1-2; 7 bases fit TRBD1. The germline V gene encodes CDR1 LNHDA and CDR2 SQIVND (reference sequence). The CDR3 has 15 residues. V lost 4 bases and J lost 3; bases outside the gene matches: 8. Here the CDR3 DNA reads TGTGCCAGTAGTACCTACAGGGGATCTGACTATGGCTACACCTTC. Translating it yields CASSTYRGSDYGYTF.

This clonotype has ten or more counts. The chain combines TRBV11-2 with TRBJ2-7; D is perhaps TRBD1 or TRBD2 (5 bases each). The germline V and J ends were trimmed by 5 bases and 5 bases, with 10 bases remaining between them. Germline CDR1 reads SGHAT; CDR2 reads FQNNGV. The CDR3 consists of 12 residues. In DNA, the CDR3 is TGTGCCAGCAGCGACGGGACGGACGAGCAGTACTTC. It is translated as CASSDGTDEQYF.

The sample holds a few counts of this clonotype. V gene TRBV20-1 combines with J gene TRBJ2-7, with 8 bases fitting TRBD1. The CDR3 length is 13 residues. CDR1 is DFQATT and CDR2 is SNEGSKA in the germline V gene (reference sequence). The J segment lost 1 base and the V segment lost 7 bases, leaving 6 bases of the junction unmatched. The CDR3 protein is CSVPDRGSYEQYF. DNA for the CDR3: TGCAGTGTCCCCGACAGGGGATCCTACGAGCAGTACTTC.

This clonotype was counted many times. V gene TRBV29-1 combines with J gene TRBJ2-7; D call uncertain. Germline lookup yields CDR1 SQVTM and CDR2 ANQGSEA. Trimming removed 4 bases from V and 7 bases from J, with 8 bases in between. CDR3 size: 10 residues. For the CDR3, the DNA is TGCAGCGTTGTCCAGGCTGAGCAGTACTTC. As protein: CSVVQAEQYF.

The chain has TRBV29-1 and TRBJ2-3; possible D gene TRBD2, 6 bases. The germline V gene encodes CDR1 SQVTM and CDR2 ANQGSEA. Trimming left V 5 bases short and J 4 bases short, with 19 bases between. This CDR3 has 15 residues. CDR3 loop: CSVRAGRDVPDTQYF. CDR3 coding DNA: TGCAGCGTTCGAGCGGGCCGAGATGTGCCAGATACGCAGTATTTT.

There are many counts of this clonotype. This sequence joins TRBV5-1 and TRBJ2-7; a weak D match, TRBD1 (5 bases). This CDR3 is 16 amino acids long. The germline gives CDR1 SGHRS, CDR2 YFSETQ. With 0 bases removed from V and 7 bases from J, the gap between germline ends came to 20 bases. The CDR3 nucleotides read TGCGCCAGCAGCTTGGACGGCCAGTCAGGGCTTGGGGAGCAGTACTTC. Residues: CASSLDGQSGLGEQYF.

In its sample, this clonotype was seen many times. The chain joins TRBV11-2 to TRBJ2-5; D is undetermined. CDR1 is SGHAT and CDR2 is FQNNGV in the germline V gene. CDR3 length: 15 residues. Trimming left V 0 bases short and J 0 bases short, with 8 bases between. CDR3 amino acids: CASSLDYIYQETQYF. In DNA, the CDR3 is TGTGCCAGCAGCTTAGATTATATATACCAAGAGACCCAGTACTTC.

In DNA form, the CDR3 reads TGTGCCAGCAGCCAAGGGATAGGGTTGGGAAACACCATATATTTT. Translated, it gives CASSQGIGLGNTIYF. J is TRBJ1-3 and V is TRBV4-2, with D unclear. Trimming took off 1 base at V and 4 bases at J, with 11 bases between the two ends. The length of the CDR3 is 15 residues. Per the germline V gene, CDR1 is LGHNA and CDR2 is YNFKEQ.

This clonotype was picked up many times. The chain links TRBV7-9 to TRBJ2-5; D not certain. Trimming stripped 5 bases from V and 5 bases from J, with 9 bases between. In germline, CDR1 is SEHNR, CDR2 FQNEAQ (reference sequence). This CDR3 has 12 residues. CDR3 DNA sequence: TGTGCCAGCAGCGGAAATGGGGAGACCCAGTACTTC. This gives the protein CASSGNGETQYF.

With respect to this clonotype: One end of the junction fails to match germline, which may point to a read error. The chain is built from TRBV19 and TRBJ1-1; possible D gene TRBD1, 5 bases. The CDR3 runs 12 residues. Germline loops: CDR1 LNHDA, CDR2 SQIVND (reference sequence). The CDR3 spells CASSTGLLEAYF. The CDR3 bases are TGTGCCAGTAGTACAGGGTTATTAGAAGCTTACTTT.

This clonotype was observed a handful of times. The rearrangement joins TRBV30 to TRBJ2-1; TRBD2 matches at 8 bases. V lost 2 bases to trimming and J lost 5 bases; unmatched junction nucleotides: 5. Per the germline V gene, CDR1 is GTSNPN and CDR2 is SVGIG (reference sequence). This CDR3 is built from 14 residues. The CDR3 loop reads CAWSLLAGHNEQFF. The CDR3 region has the DNA TGTGCCTGGAGTTTATTAGCGGGGCACAATGAGCAGTTCTTC.

This clonotype was observed many times. The rearrangement joins TRBV6-6 to TRBJ2-7; D may correspond to TRBD1 or TRBD2 (6 bases each). This CDR3 contains 13 residues. V was trimmed by 7 bases and J by 0 bases, leaving 10 bases between them. Germline-derived CDR1 and CDR2 are MNHNY and SVGAGI (reference sequence). This CDR3 is CASMGGASYEQYF. For the CDR3, the DNA is TGTGCCAGCATGGGGGGCGCCTCCTACGAGCAGTACTTC.

This clonotype was seen a few times. This chain joins TRBV11-2 and TRBJ2-7; D might be TRBD2 (6 bases). Trimming stripped 6 bases from V and 0 bases from J, with 15 bases between. This CDR3 is built from 15 residues. CDR1 and CDR2 (germline): SGHAT, FQNNGV. CDR3 loop: CASRDTSRSSYEQYF. CDR3 nucleotides: TGTGCCAGCAGGGATACTAGCCGTAGCTCCTACGAGCAGTACTTC.

This clonotype was counted at least ten times. The rearrangement links TRBV29-1 to TRBJ2-3, with D possibly being TRBD1 (5 bases). Germline lookup yields CDR1 SQVTM and CDR2 ANQGSEA. V shed 3 bases and J shed 5 bases, with 12 bases lying between them. The CDR3 covers 13 residues. The CDR3 loop is CSVDRDWGDTQYF. For the CDR3, the DNA is TGCAGCGTTGACAGGGATTGGGGAGATACGCAGTATTTT.

This clonotype was seen many times. The genes are TRBV27 and TRBJ2-2, with a weak D call TRBD2 (5 bases). The CDR3 sequence is 17 residues long. V shed 1 base and J shed 1 base, with 13 bases lying between them. Germline V gene sequence: CDR1 MNHEY, CDR2 SMNVEV (reference sequence). The CDR3 spells CASSLFLATLNTGELFF. DNA of the CDR3: TGTGCCAGCAGTTTATTTCTAGCCACCTTGAACACCGGGGAGCTGTTTTTT.

In its sample, this clonotype was seen a few times. The rearrangement links TRBV18 to TRBJ1-3; D uncertain. The CDR3 is 14 residues long. With 1 base removed from V and 4 bases from J, the gap between germline ends came to 8 bases. Per the germline V gene, CDR1 is KGHSH and CDR2 is LQKENI. CDR3 DNA sequence: TGTGCCAGCTCACCACTTCAAGAGGGAAACACCATATATTTT. Translation gives CASSPLQEGNTIYF.

This clonotype showed up many times. V is TRBV9 and J is TRBJ2-2, with TRBD2 as a possible D gene (7 bases). This CDR3 has 15 residues. V was trimmed by 2 bases and J by 2 bases, leaving 10 bases between them. CDR1 and CDR2 from the germline V gene are SGDLS and YYNGEE. CDR3 region: CASSVRGQNTGELFF. The CDR3 DNA sequence: TGTGCCAGCAGCGTGCGGGGGCAAAACACCGGGGAGCTGTTTTTT.

There are a few counts of this clonotype. This rearrangement joins TRBV4-3 to TRBJ2-2, with 8 bases lining up with TRBD2. CDR1 is LGHNA and CDR2 is YSLEER in the germline V gene. This CDR3 region has 15 residues. V dropped 8 bases and J dropped 0; count of bases not matched to a gene: 5. This CDR3 is CASGISGANTGELFF. The CDR3 nucleotides are TGCGCCAGCGGAATTAGCGGGGCGAACACCGGGGAGCTGTTTTTT.

This clonotype was detected ten times or more. The chain couples TRBV20-1 to TRBJ2-7; unclear D gene. Germline V lookup: CDR1 DFQATT, CDR2 SNEGSKA (reference sequence). CDR3 length: 13 amino acids. The CDR3 loop reads CSVGDLGSHEQYF. The CDR3 nucleotides are TGCAGCGTTGGGGATCTCGGCAGCCACGAGCAGTACTTC.